A single sample is the source of the 31 T cell receptor beta chains below, sequenced in a study of cytomegalovirus exposure and HLA in healthy donors. The PCR ran on 60 Vbeta and 13 Jbeta primers. Profiling relied on immunoSEQ multiplex PCR, and the TCRdb table lists in-frame clones only, not all of them. This table has under 150,000 clones, about four fifths appearing once. Input material: PBMCs. Receptor source: a woman aged 18-29 years in good health and CMV-seronegative.

This clone was recorded a few times. The chain joins TRBV6-5 to TRBJ2-7; TRBD1 matches 8 bases. The CDR3 has 16 residues. Looked up from germline, CDR1 is MNHEY and CDR2 is SVGAGI. J gave up 5 bases and V 0 bases, and 9 bases lay outside the gene matches. The CDR3 DNA follows: TGTGCCAGCAGTTACTCGGCCCGACAGGGGTTCCACGAGCAGTACTTC. Protein product: CASSYSARQGFHEQYF.

A note on this clone: Other DNA sequences within the sample encode an identical CDR3. V and J are TRBV7-2 and TRBJ1-1; D possibly corresponds to TRBD1 (6 bases). Trimming pared 6 bases from V and 1 base from J, leaving 15 bases between. Germline CDR1 is SGHTA and CDR2 is FQGNSA. CDR3 length: 15 amino acids. The CDR3 is CASSQTDRANTEAFF. CDR3 nucleotides: TGTGCCAGCAGTCAAACGGACAGAGCGAACACTGAAGCTTTCTTT.

The rearrangement links TRBV5-1 to TRBJ1-6; tentatively, D is TRBD1 (5 bases). CDR1 and CDR2 (germline): SGHRS, YFSETQ. This CDR3 comprises 17 residues. V was cut by 1 base and J by 9 bases, with 20 bases left in between. The CDR3 protein is CASSLSGGSKWVSPLHF. CDR3 nucleotide sequence: TGCGCCAGCAGCTTGAGTGGGGGGTCCAAATGGGTTTCACCCCTCCACTTT.

This sequence joins TRBV7-6 and TRBJ2-2, with 9 bases aligning to TRBD2. The CDR3 totals 22 residues. From germline, CDR1 is SGHVS and CDR2 FNYEAQ. The V and J ends lost 2 bases and 6 bases, in that order; junction bases with no gene match: 25. The chain's CDR3 is CASSLRENTFIAGAPGSGELFF. CDR3 in DNA: TGTGCCAGCAGCTTAAGGGAAAATACCTTTATAGCGGGGGCCCCGGGGTCCGGGGAGCTGTTTTTT.

V and J are TRBV11-2 and TRBJ1-1; no firm D call. The germline CDR1 and CDR2 sequences are SGHAT and FQNNGV. The V and J ends lost 5 bases and 8 bases respectively, with 12 bases between them. CDR3 length: 12 residues. Here the CDR3 reads CASSAGSVEAFF. As DNA, the CDR3 is TGTGCCAGCAGCGCGGGAAGCGTGGAAGCTTTCTTT.

The chain has TRBV5-1 and TRBJ2-7, with TRBD1 identical over 7 bases. The CDR3 length is 15 residues. Germline CDR1 reads SGHRS; CDR2 reads YFSETQ. Germline trimming cut 4 bases from V and 2 bases from J; bases unmatched to any gene: 9. CDR3 protein: CASSAWRQGTYEQYF. The CDR3 region has the DNA TGCGCCAGCAGCGCGTGGAGACAGGGAACCTACGAGCAGTACTTC.

V gene TRBV18 combines with J gene TRBJ2-1; D might be TRBD1 (6 bases). There are 15 residues in the CDR3. V was shortened by 2 bases and J by 9 bases, with 17 bases between the two germline ends. Per germline, CDR1 KGHSH and CDR2 LQKENI. The CDR3 sequence: CASSPSRQAEGEQFF. CDR3 bases: TGTGCCAGCTCACCATCCAGACAGGCCGAGGGTGAGCAGTTCTTC. The whole variable domain, remainder taken from reference TRBV18 and TRBJ2-1, is NAGVMQNPRHLVRRRGQEARLRCSPMKGHSHVYWYRQLPEEGLKFMVYLQKENIIDESGMPKERFSAEFPKEGPSILRIQQVVRGDSAAYFCASSPSRQAEGEQFFGPGTRLTVL.

In its sample, this clone was seen a few times. CDR3 coding DNA: TGTGCCAGCATTCAAAACCTTCCGGGAGCGGGATTCTTTGTCAATGAGCAGTTCTTC. As protein: CASIQNLPGAGFFVNEQFF. This rearrangement joins TRBV28 to TRBJ2-1, with 7 bases identical to TRBD2. V shed 7 bases, J shed 6 bases, and the junction held 24 bases outside the gene matches. The germline V gene encodes CDR1 MDHEN and CDR2 SYDVKM. The CDR3 length is 19 residues.

The sample holds one count of this clone. The chain is built from TRBV14 and TRBJ1-2; D remains ambiguous. V lost 0 bases, J lost 7 bases, and 12 bases lay in between. The CDR3 runs to 14 residues. The germline CDR1 and CDR2 sequences are SGHDN and FVKESK. DNA for the CDR3: TGTGCCAGCAGCCAAGATCGGAGGGAGAGTGGCTACACCTTC. It translates to CASSQDRRESGYTF.

The V call is TRBV6-5, the J call TRBJ2-5, with 10 bases aligning to TRBD2. Germline V CDR1 and CDR2: MNHEY, SVGAGI. The CDR3 runs 15 residues. V was pared by 7 bases and J by 4 bases, with 9 bases of the junction left unmatched. CDR3 sequence reads: CASMSGRAMGETQYF. CDR3 nucleotide sequence: TGTGCCAGCATGAGCGGGAGGGCCATGGGAGAGACCCAGTACTTC.

The CDR3 reads CASSPATGVGEQYF. CDR3 in DNA: TGTGCCAGCTCACCTGCAACAGGGGTTGGCGAGCAGTACTTC. This sequence joins TRBV18 and TRBJ2-7; 7 bases are shared with TRBD1. The CDR3 length is 14 residues. Germline CDR1 is KGHSH and CDR2 is LQKENI. The V gene end was trimmed by 3 bases and the J gene end by 6 bases; junction bases not matched to a gene: 8.

The V call is TRBV7-8, the J call TRBJ1-5; D not certain. The V end lost 1 base, the J end lost 6 bases, and 7 bases lay between the germline ends. The CDR3 sequence is 13 residues long. Germline CDR1 reads SGHVS; CDR2 reads FQNEAQ. The DNA of the CDR3 is TGTGCCAGCAGCTTAGAGCGGCCTCAGCCCCAGCATTTT. Protein sequence: CASSLERPQPQHF.

V is TRBV5-1 and J is TRBJ1-1; the D is unclear. The V end was cut by 6 bases, the J end by 1 base, with 13 bases between. The CDR3 contains 14 residues. Germline V CDR1 and CDR2: SGHRS, YFSETQ. CDR3 region: CASTRGQANTEAFF. CDR3 nucleotide sequence: TGCGCCAGCACCCGGGGTCAAGCGAACACTGAAGCTTTCTTT.

The chain employs TRBV7-2 and TRBJ2-7, with 10 nucleotides matching TRBD1. CDR3 length equals 14 residues. The V and J ends lost 3 bases and 5 bases, in that order; junction bases with no gene match: 4. Germline values: CDR1 SGHTA, CDR2 FQGNSA. CDR3 residues: CASSFRTGGNEQYF. CDR3 sequence (DNA): TGTGCCAGCAGCTTCCGGACAGGGGGAAACGAGCAGTACTTC.

The J gene is TRBJ2-7, the V gene TRBV7-8, with a tentative D call TRBD2 (5 bases). CDR3 length: 14 residues. Germline V gene data show CDR1 as SGHVS and CDR2 as FQNEAQ. Trimming left V 6 bases short and J 0 bases short, with 12 bases between. The CDR3 region has the DNA TGTGCCAGCAGTCGGACTGAGTACTCCTACGAGCAGTACTTC. It yields the protein CASSRTEYSYEQYF.

The chain links TRBV27 to TRBJ2-6; weak D call: TRBD2 (5 bases). Looked up from germline, CDR1 is MNHEY and CDR2 is SMNVEV (reference sequence). The CDR3 has 14 amino acids. Trimming pared 6 bases from V and 2 bases from J, leaving 8 bases between. CDR3 nucleotide sequence: TGTGCCAGCAGCCTAGCTGCTGGGGCCAACGTCCTGACTTTC. Protein sequence: CASSLAAGANVLTF.

The chain has TRBV6-1 and TRBJ1-3; 8 bases are a match to TRBD1. Germline CDR1 and CDR2: MNHNS and SASEGT. This CDR3 contains 15 residues. V gave up 5 bases and J gave up 4 bases; unmatched junction bases: 7. The CDR3, as DNA: TGTGCCAGCAGTTTACACTGGACAGGGGGAAACACCATATATTTT. Protein: CASSLHWTGGNTIYF.

Turning to this clone: The germline gene is not matched at one end of the junction; a read error may be the cause. This rearrangement joins TRBV7-7 to TRBJ2-5; 8 nucleotides align to TRBD1. Germline CDR1 is SSHAT and CDR2 is FNYEAQ (reference sequence). This CDR3 has 13 residues. This CDR3 is CASSPTGAEAQYF. CDR3 nucleotide sequence: TGTGCTAGCAGCCCGACAGGGGCTGAGGCCCAGTACTTC.

The CDR3 protein is CASSTGPQETNYGYTF. In DNA, the CDR3 is TGTGCCAGCAGTACAGGACCCCAAGAAACAAACTATGGCTACACCTTC. This rearrangement joins TRBV27 to TRBJ1-2; TRBD1 might be the D (5 bases). There are 16 residues in the CDR3. Per the germline V gene, CDR1 is MNHEY and CDR2 is SMNVEV (reference sequence). Trimming removed 5 bases from V and 2 bases from J, with 18 bases in between.

This clone has more than one count but fewer than ten. This chain links TRBV29-1 with TRBJ1-1; no firm D call. Trimming took off 4 bases at V and 2 bases at J, with 8 bases between the two ends. Germline V gene sequence: CDR1 SQVTM, CDR2 ANQGSEA. This CDR3 region has 12 residues. CDR3 DNA: TGCAGCGTTGTATCAGGAAACACTGAAGCTTTCTTT. It specifies CSVVSGNTEAFF. The full variable domain, with the rest looked up from reference TRBV29-1 and TRBJ1-1, is SAVISQKPSRDICQRGTSLTIQCQVDSQVTMMFWYRQQPGQSLTLIATANQGSEATYESGFVIDKFPISRPNLTFSTLTVSNMSPEDSSIYLCSVVSGNTEAFFGQGTRLTVV.

The chain carries TRBV18 and TRBJ2-5; the D is unclear. This CDR3 is 13 amino acids long. The germline V and J ends were trimmed by 5 bases and 1 base, with 8 bases remaining between them. Germline V gene data show CDR1 as KGHSH and CDR2 as LQKENI. Here the CDR3 reads CASSGSPQETQYF. The CDR3 nucleotides read TGTGCCAGCTCAGGCAGTCCCCAAGAGACCCAGTACTTC.

This chain links TRBV5-4 with TRBJ1-2, with TRBD1 matching 10 bases. This CDR3 region has 15 residues. V gave up 2 bases and J gave up 0 bases; unmatched junction bases: 1. CDR1 is SGHNT and CDR2 is YYREEE in the germline V gene (reference sequence). The CDR3: CASSFGQGANYGYTF. CDR3 bases: TGTGCCAGCAGCTTTGGACAGGGGGCTAACTATGGCTACACCTTC.

To note about this clone: The sample has other DNA sequences that encode this CDR3 too. The V call is TRBV7-9, the J call TRBJ2-7; D possibly corresponds to TRBD1 (5 bases). Looked up from germline, CDR1 is SEHNR and CDR2 is FQNEAQ (reference sequence). The CDR3 totals 12 residues. The V gene lost 2 bases and the J gene lost 4 bases, with 6 bases spanning the gap. The CDR3 sequence: CASSLQGYEQYF. The CDR3 bases are TGTGCCAGCAGCTTACAGGGTTACGAGCAGTACTTC.

The chain links TRBV7-9 to TRBJ2-3; maybe TRBD1 (6 bases). The CDR3 consists of 17 residues. The V gene's germline CDR1 is SEHNR and CDR2 FQNEAQ (reference sequence). Trimming cost V 6 bases and J 0 bases, with 19 bases left between them. CDR3 residues: CASSFTSTGSSTDTQYF. CDR3 DNA: TGTGCCAGCAGTTTTACCTCGACAGGCTCTAGCACAGATACGCAGTATTTT. Together with reference TRBV7-9 and TRBJ2-3, the CDR3 gives the full variable domain: DTGVSQNPRHKITKRGQNVTFRCDPISEHNRLYWYRQTLGQGPEFLTYFQNEAQLEKSRLLSDRFSAERPKGSFSTLEIQRTEQGDSAMYLCASSFTSTGSSTDTQYFGPGTRLTVL.

V is TRBV30 and J is TRBJ2-3; 9 positions match TRBD2. The CDR3 is 15 residues long. J gave up 5 bases and V 7 bases, and 13 bases lay outside the gene matches. Germline-derived CDR1 and CDR2 are GTSNPN and SVGIG (reference sequence). The CDR3 region is CASSPGGGAGDTQYF. DNA for the CDR3: TGTGCCTCCAGCCCGGGCGGGGGGGCCGGAGATACGCAGTATTTT.

The chain links TRBV11-3 to TRBJ1-6; D is possibly TRBD1 (5 bases). The CDR3 runs 15 residues. In germline, CDR1 is SGHNT, CDR2 YENEEA. V gave up 4 bases and J gave up 7 bases, with 14 bases separating them. CDR3 coding DNA: TGTGCCAGCAGCTCCCCCGACAGTCCAAATTCACCCCTCCACTTT. It specifies CASSSPDSPNSPLHF. Variable domain in full (rest from reference TRBV11-3 and TRBJ1-6): EAGVVQSPRYKIIEKKQPVAFWCNPISGHNTLYWYLQNLGQGPELLIRYENEEAVDDSQLPKDRFSAERLKGVDSTLKIQPAELGDSAVYLCASSSPDSPNSPLHFGNGTRLTVT.

The chain has TRBV5-1 and TRBJ2-3; 9 bases agree with TRBD1. CDR3 length: 18 residues. V shed 3 bases and J 4 bases; nucleotides not matched to a gene: 15. Looked up from germline, CDR1 is SGHRS and CDR2 is YFSETQ. CDR3: CASSSTGTGKGFSDTQYF. CDR3 bases: TGCGCCAGCAGCTCTACCGGGACAGGGAAGGGGTTCTCAGATACGCAGTATTTT.

The J gene is TRBJ2-3, the V gene TRBV19, with TRBD2 identical over 7 bases. Germline trimming cut 5 bases from V and 0 bases from J; bases unmatched to any gene: 2. The CDR3 runs to 14 residues. Germline lookup yields CDR1 LNHDA and CDR2 SQIVND (reference sequence). CDR3 region: CASSQRESTDTQYF. Written as DNA, the CDR3 is TGTGCCAGTAGTCAGCGGGAAAGCACAGATACGCAGTATTTT.

The chain has TRBV13 and TRBJ2-7, with 8 bases fitting TRBD2. The junction had 11 bases not matched to a gene; V was cut back by 5 bases and J by 5 bases. CDR1 is PRHDT and CDR2 is FYEKMQ in the germline V gene (reference sequence). The CDR3 sequence is 15 residues long. CDR3 in amino acids: CASSLLTGGRNEQYF. The CDR3 DNA is TGTGCCAGCAGCCTCCTGACGGGGGGGAGGAACGAGCAGTACTTC.

The V gene is TRBV4-1, the J gene TRBJ2-3, with D possibly being TRBD2 (6 bases). Germline values: CDR1 MGHRA, CDR2 YSYEKL. The V end was cut by 3 bases, the J end by 2 bases, with 15 bases between. This CDR3 contains 16 residues. The DNA for the CDR3 is TGCGCCAGCAGCCAGCGGGGTCTATCGAACACAGATACGCAGTATTTT. This encodes CASSQRGLSNTDTQYF.

This clone was found once. The gene calls are TRBV7-2 and TRBJ1-1; 8 bases are shared with TRBD1. J gave up 4 bases and V 5 bases, and 9 bases lay outside the gene matches. The CDR3 has 15 residues. CDR1 SGHTA and CDR2 FQGNSA come from the germline V gene. Written as DNA, the CDR3 is TGTGCCAGCAGCCGCGAAGGACAGGGACTCACTGAAGCTTTCTTT. Encoded protein: CASSREGQGLTEAFF.